Following are 17 T cell receptor beta chains from one sample sequenced in a study of blood T cell repertoires in COVID-19. Generated by immunoSEQ multiplex PCR, the TCRdb table keeps only in-frame clones and is missing some. The sample has around 450,000 clones, approximately 90% seen once; the top ten hold roughly 0.72%. The sequenced material came from PBMCs or T cells enriched from blood (not recorded which). The source of these receptors is a woman in her late teens or twenties who had recovered from COVID-19.

The rearrangement joins TRBV18 to TRBJ1-6, with unresolved D. V was clipped by 3 bases and J by 10 bases, with 22 bases between them. Germline V gene lookup returns CDR1 KGHSH and CDR2 LQKENI. There are 17 residues in the CDR3. As DNA, the CDR3 is TGTGCCAGCTCACCGGAGTATCAGACTGTCTTTCGGTCACCCCTCCACTTT. Amino acids: CASSPEYQTVFRSPLHF.

The V and J genes are TRBV3-1 (or the pseudogene TRBV3-2) and TRBJ2-1; D possibly corresponds to TRBD2 (5 bases). V lost 3 bases and J 10 bases, leaving 16 bases between the germline ends. CDR3 length equals 14 residues. Germline V lookup: CDR1 LGHDT, CDR2 YNNKEL (reference sequence). The CDR3 protein is CASSQGPAEGEQFF. The CDR3 coding sequence is TGTGCCAGCAGCCAGGGCCCAGCGGAAGGAGAGCAGTTCTTC.

The rearrangement links TRBV5-1 to TRBJ2-3, with 7 bases that match TRBD2. After removal of 4 bases from V and 5 bases from J, the junction contained 13 bases not matched to a gene. The CDR3 has 16 residues. Germline-derived CDR1 and CDR2 are SGHRS and YFSETQ. Here the CDR3 reads CASSAPGGQPRDTQYF. Here the CDR3 DNA reads TGCGCCAGCAGCGCCCCGGGAGGCCAGCCTCGAGATACGCAGTATTTT.

This chain connects TRBV30 to TRBJ1-1, with no clear D. With 0 bases removed from V and 11 bases from J, the gap between germline ends came to 10 bases. CDR1 is GTSNPN and CDR2 is SVGIG in the germline V gene (reference sequence). This CDR3 is built from 11 residues. The CDR3 is CAWSVMREAFF. CDR3 DNA sequence: TGTGCCTGGAGTGTAATGAGGGAGGCTTTCTTT.

The rearrangement links TRBV5-4 to TRBJ1-1; tentatively, D is TRBD1 (5 bases). Trimming pared 2 bases from V and 4 bases from J, leaving 18 bases between. CDR3 length equals 16 residues. Germline CDR1 is SGHNT and CDR2 is YYREEE (reference sequence). The CDR3: CASSFFAGRETTEAFF. The DNA of the CDR3 is TGTGCCAGCAGCTTTTTCGCAGGGCGGGAAACCACTGAAGCTTTCTTT.

The rearrangement joins TRBV28 to TRBJ2-2; TRBD2 is a possible D gene (5 bases). The CDR3 has 14 residues. Germline V CDR1 and CDR2: MDHEN, SYDVKM. With 7 bases removed from V and 7 bases from J, the gap between germline ends came to 16 bases. The CDR3 here is CASTPSSWGGELFF. CDR3 nucleotides: TGTGCCAGCACCCCTAGCTCCTGGGGCGGGGAGCTGTTTTTT.

Comments on this clone: The same CDR3 arises from other DNA sequences in this sample as well. The genes are TRBV5-1 and TRBJ2-3; no clear D gene. This CDR3 is built from 12 residues. CDR1 is SGHRS and CDR2 is YFSETQ in the germline V gene. Between the trimmed V and J ends, which lost 2 bases and 1 base, there was a span of 2 bases. CDR3 nucleotides: TGCGCCAGCAGCTTCGGCACAGATACGCAGTATTTT. Residues: CASSFGTDTQYF. Full variable domain (rest looked up from reference TRBV5-1 and TRBJ2-3): KAGVTQTPRYLIKTRGQQVTLSCSPISGHRSVSWYQQTPGQGLQFLFEYFSETQRNKGNFPGRFSGRQFSNSRSEMNVSTLELGDSALYLCASSFGTDTQYFGPGTRLTVL.

V is TRBV7-9 and J is TRBJ1-6; 8 nucleotides agree with TRBD1. Germline assignment: CDR1 SEHNR and CDR2 FQNEAQ (reference sequence). The CDR3 spans 13 residues. The trim removed 5 bases at V and 13 bases at J, leaving 7 bases unmatched. The CDR3 reads CASSVNPGGPLHF. The DNA of the CDR3 is TGTGCCAGCAGCGTTAATCCAGGGGGCCCCCTCCACTTT.

The CDR3 region has the DNA TGTGCCAGCAGCACCTGGGGAGGGTCGCGCACTGAAGCTTTCTTT. This encodes CASSTWGGSRTEAFF. V usage is TRBV5-4 and J usage is TRBJ1-1; D remains unclear. The CDR3 totals 15 residues. Germline assignment: CDR1 SGHNT and CDR2 YYREEE (reference sequence). The V and J ends lost 4 bases and 4 bases respectively, with 17 bases between them.

In DNA, the CDR3 is TGTGCCTGGAAACCAATAGGACAGCCTTCCTATGGCTACACCTTC. It yields the protein CAWKPIGQPSYGYTF. The chain is built from TRBV30 and TRBJ1-2; D is possibly TRBD1 (6 bases). V lost 4 bases to trimming and J lost 4 bases, with 19 bases between them. The CDR3 has 15 amino acids. Germline CDR1 GTSNPN, CDR2 SVGIG (reference sequence).

The chain recombines TRBV19 with TRBJ1-1; D unclear. Trimming stripped 2 bases from V and 4 bases from J, with 14 bases between. Germline V gene data show CDR1 as LNHDA and CDR2 as SQIVND (reference sequence). The CDR3 contains 15 residues. The CDR3 loop is CASSISQDSGTEAFF. The CDR3 DNA sequence: TGTGCCAGTAGTATAAGCCAGGATAGTGGCACTGAAGCTTTCTTT.

In its sample, this clone was seen a few times. The chain employs TRBV7-2 and TRBJ1-3; the D is unclear. Germline CDR1 and CDR2: SGHTA and FQGNSA. Trimming pared 5 bases from V and 0 bases from J, leaving 11 bases between. CDR3 length: 15 amino acids. Written as DNA, the CDR3 is TGTGCCAGCAGCCCCCAGGCCAGCTCTGGAAACACCATATATTTT. Residues: CASSPQASSGNTIYF.

The V gene is TRBV4-1, the J gene TRBJ1-1, with TRBD1 identical over 10 bases. There are 15 residues in the CDR3. CDR1 and CDR2 (germline): MGHRA, YSYEKL. Unmatched junction bases numbered 8, after V lost 4 bases and J lost 6 bases. In DNA form, the CDR3 reads TGCGCCAGCAGCCCGGGACAGGGGCCTAGACCTGAAGCTTTCTTT. It is translated as CASSPGQGPRPEAFF.

J is TRBJ2-7 and V is TRBV18; 7 bases map to TRBD2. Germline assignment: CDR1 KGHSH and CDR2 LQKENI. The trim removed 5 bases at V and 3 bases at J, leaving 4 bases unmatched. The CDR3 is 13 residues long. The CDR3: CASSTGLVYEQYF. CDR3 nucleotides: TGTGCCAGCTCAACAGGACTAGTCTACGAGCAGTACTTC.

This clone is a singleton in its sample. The V and J genes are TRBV5-8 and TRBJ2-2; TRBD2 matches at 10 bases. The V gene end was trimmed by 1 base and the J gene end by 1 base; junction bases not matched to a gene: 1. Germline-derived CDR1 and CDR2 are SGHTS and YDEGEE. CDR3 length equals 16 residues. Here the CDR3 DNA reads TGTGCCAGCAGCTTGACTAGCGGGGTGAACACCGGGGAGCTGTTTTTT. Translation: CASSLTSGVNTGELFF.

This sequence joins TRBV19 and TRBJ2-5; tentative D call: TRBD2 (6 bases). Between the trimmed V and J ends, which lost 11 bases and 5 bases, there was a span of 18 bases. This CDR3 contains 13 residues. In germline, CDR1 is LNHDA, CDR2 SQIVND (reference sequence). The CDR3 coding sequence is TGTGCCTCTAGTGGCGTCCGGGGGGAGACCCAGTACTTC. Encoded protein: CASSGVRGETQYF.

The genes are TRBV11-3 and TRBJ2-1; 12 nucleotides line up with TRBD2. Per germline, CDR1 SGHNT and CDR2 YENEEA. The CDR3 runs to 16 residues. V dropped 4 bases and J dropped 5; count of bases not matched to a gene: 6. CDR3 in amino acids: CASSYGLAGRNNEQFF. The CDR3 nucleotides are TGTGCCAGCAGCTACGGACTAGCGGGGAGAAACAATGAGCAGTTCTTC.